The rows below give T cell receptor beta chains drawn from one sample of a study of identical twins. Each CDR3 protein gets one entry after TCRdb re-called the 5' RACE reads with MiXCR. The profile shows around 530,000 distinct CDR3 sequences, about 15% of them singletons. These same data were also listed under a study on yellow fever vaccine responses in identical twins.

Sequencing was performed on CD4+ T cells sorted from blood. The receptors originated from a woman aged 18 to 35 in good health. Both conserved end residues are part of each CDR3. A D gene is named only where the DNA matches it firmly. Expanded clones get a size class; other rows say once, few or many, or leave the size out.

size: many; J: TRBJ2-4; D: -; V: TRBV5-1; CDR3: CASTRRVEVLAKNIQYF; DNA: TGCGCCAGCACCAGGAGGGTCGAAGTTTTAGCCAAAAACATTCAGTACTTC
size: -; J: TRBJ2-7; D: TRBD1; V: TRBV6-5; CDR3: CASSSPGQGNEQYF; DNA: TGTGCCAGCAGTTCACCGGGACAGGGGAACGAGCAGTACTTC
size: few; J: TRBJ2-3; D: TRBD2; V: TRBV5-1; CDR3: CASSLAGRDGDTQYF; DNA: TGCGCCAGCAGCTTGGCCGGGAGGGATGGAGATACGCAGTATTTT
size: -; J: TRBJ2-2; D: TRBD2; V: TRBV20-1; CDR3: CSALLAGGPDTGELFF; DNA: TGCAGTGCGCTACTAGCGGGAGGGCCTGACACCGGGGAGCTGTTTTTT
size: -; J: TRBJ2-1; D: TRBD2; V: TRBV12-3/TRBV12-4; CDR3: CASSPDRTSGSYNEQFF; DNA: TGTGCCAGCAGTCCCGATCGGACTAGCGGGTCCTACAATGAGCAGTTCTTC
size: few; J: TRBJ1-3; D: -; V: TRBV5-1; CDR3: CASSTGVTGNTIYF; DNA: TGCGCCAGCAGTACGGGGGTCACTGGAAACACCATATATTTT
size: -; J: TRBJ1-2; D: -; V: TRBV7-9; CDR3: CASNNSPGVHTF; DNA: TGTGCCAGCAACAACAGCCCAGGGGTGCACACCTTC
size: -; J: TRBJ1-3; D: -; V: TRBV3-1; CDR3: CASTGKIGNTIYF; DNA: TGTGCCAGCACAGGGAAAATCGGAAACACCATATATTTT
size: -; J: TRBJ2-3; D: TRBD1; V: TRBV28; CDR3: CASSSTGAVPTDTQYF; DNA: TGTGCCAGCAGTTCAACAGGGGCAGTCCCCACAGATACGCAGTATTTT
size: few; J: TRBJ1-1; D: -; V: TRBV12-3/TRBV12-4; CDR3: CASSSTAGPWGTEAFF; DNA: TGTGCCAGCAGTTCTACGGCGGGGCCTTGGGGCACTGAAGCTTTCTTT
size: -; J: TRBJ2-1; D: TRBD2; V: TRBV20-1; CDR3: CSARDRGGSVVEQFF; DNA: TGCAGTGCTAGAGATAGGGGCGGGAGCGTCGTTGAGCAGTTCTTC
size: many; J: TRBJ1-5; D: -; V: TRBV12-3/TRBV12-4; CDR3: CASSLGRLGNQPQHF; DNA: TGTGCCAGCAGTTTAGGGCGGTTGGGCAATCAGCCCCAGCATTTT
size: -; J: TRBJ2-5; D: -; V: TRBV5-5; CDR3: CASSLEGSETQYF; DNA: TGTGCCAGCAGCTTGGAAGGCAGCGAGACCCAGTACTTC
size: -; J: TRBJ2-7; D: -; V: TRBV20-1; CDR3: CSIWTTPTGEQYF; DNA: TGCAGTATTTGGACTACCCCAACTGGCGAGCAGTACTTC
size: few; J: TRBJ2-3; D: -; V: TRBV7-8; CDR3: CASSLSRGYTDTQYF; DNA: TGTGCCAGCAGCTTGAGCCGGGGGTACACAGATACGCAGTATTTT
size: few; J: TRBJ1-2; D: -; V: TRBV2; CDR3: CASRGTVVYGYTF; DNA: TGTGCCAGCAGGGGGACCGTGGTCTATGGCTACACCTTC
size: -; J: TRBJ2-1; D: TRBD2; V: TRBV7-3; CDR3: CASSSRDYPWGEQFF; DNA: TGTGCCAGCAGCTCCCGGGACTACCCCTGGGGTGAGCAGTTCTTC
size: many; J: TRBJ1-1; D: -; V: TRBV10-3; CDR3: CAISESTREAFF; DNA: TGTGCCATCAGTGAGTCGACTCGTGAAGCTTTCTTT
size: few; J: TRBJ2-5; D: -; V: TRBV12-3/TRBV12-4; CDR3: CASTLGEHQETQYF; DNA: TGTGCCAGCACCCTCGGGGAGCATCAAGAGACCCAGTACTTC
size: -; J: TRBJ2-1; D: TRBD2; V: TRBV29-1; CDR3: CSVEFTTSETYNEQFF; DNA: TGCAGCGTTGAATTTACGACTAGCGAAACCTACAATGAGCAGTTCTTC
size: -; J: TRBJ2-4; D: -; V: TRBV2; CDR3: CASKGDIAKNIQYF; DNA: TGTGCCAGCAAGGGGGACATAGCCAAAAACATTCAGTACTTC
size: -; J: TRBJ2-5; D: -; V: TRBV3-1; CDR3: CASSSYEYKTQYF; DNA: TGTGCCAGCAGCTCCTACGAATATAAGACCCAGTACTTC
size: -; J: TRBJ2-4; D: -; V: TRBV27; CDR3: CASSPVEIAKNIQYF; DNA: TGTGCCAGCAGCCCTGTGGAGATAGCCAAAAACATTCAGTACTTC
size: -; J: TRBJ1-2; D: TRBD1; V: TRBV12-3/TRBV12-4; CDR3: CASSPRDRGLDGYTF; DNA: TGTGCCAGCAGTCCCCGGGACAGGGGGCTGGATGGCTACACCTTC
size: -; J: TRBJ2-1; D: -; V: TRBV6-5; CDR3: CASSYGDTHNEQFF; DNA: TGTGCCAGCAGTTACGGGGACACTCACAATGAGCAGTTCTTC
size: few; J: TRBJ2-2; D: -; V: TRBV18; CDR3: CASSPQDGTGELFF; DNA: TGTGCCAGCTCACCCCAAGACGGAACCGGGGAGCTGTTTTTT
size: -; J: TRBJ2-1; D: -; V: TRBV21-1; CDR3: CASRETGGVYNEQFF; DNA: TGTGCCAGCAGAGAAACAGGGGGGGTCTACAATGAGCAGTTCTTC
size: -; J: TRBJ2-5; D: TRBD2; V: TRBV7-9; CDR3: CASSLGGGGRETQYF; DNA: TGTGCCAGCAGCCTGGGCGGTGGCGGGAGGGAGACCCAGTACTTC
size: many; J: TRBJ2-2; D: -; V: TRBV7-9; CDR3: CASSLAGKGSGELFF; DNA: TGTGCCAGCAGCTTAGCAGGAAAAGGTTCCGGGGAGCTGTTTTTT
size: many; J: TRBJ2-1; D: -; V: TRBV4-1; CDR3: CASSQDSGRRPFF; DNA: TGCGCCAGCAGCCAAGATTCCGGCCGGCGCCCGTTCTTC
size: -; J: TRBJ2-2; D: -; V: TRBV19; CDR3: CASIGQGLAGELFF; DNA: TGTGCCAGTATCGGTCAGGGTCTGGCCGGGGAGCTGTTTTTT
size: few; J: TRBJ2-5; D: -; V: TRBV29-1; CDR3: CSVERTTLGTQYF; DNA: TGCAGCGTTGAACGGACTACCCTTGGGACCCAGTACTTC
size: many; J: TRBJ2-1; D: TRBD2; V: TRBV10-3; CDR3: CAISPGTSGYNEQFF; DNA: TGTGCCATCAGCCCCGGGACTAGCGGATACAATGAGCAGTTCTTC
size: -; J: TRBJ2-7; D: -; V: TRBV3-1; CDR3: CASSREDGEQCF; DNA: TGTGCCAGCAGCCGCGAGGACGGTGAGCAGTGCTTC
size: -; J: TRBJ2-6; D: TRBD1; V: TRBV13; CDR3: CASSGIDRAGANVLTF; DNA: TGTGCCAGCAGCGGGATCGACAGGGCTGGGGCCAACGTCCTGACTTTC
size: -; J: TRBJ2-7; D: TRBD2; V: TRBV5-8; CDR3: CASSFYRTSGKSYEQYF; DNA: TGTGCCAGCAGCTTTTACAGGACTAGCGGAAAGTCCTACGAGCAGTACTTC
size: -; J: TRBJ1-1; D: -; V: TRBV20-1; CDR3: CSAIVWTEAFF; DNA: TGCAGTGCTATCGTATGGACTGAAGCTTTCTTT
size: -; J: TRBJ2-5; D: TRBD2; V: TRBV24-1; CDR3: CATSERLAGGLETQYF; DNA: TGTGCCACCAGTGAGCGACTAGCGGGAGGGTTGGAGACCCAGTACTTC
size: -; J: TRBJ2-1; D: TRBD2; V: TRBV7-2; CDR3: CASTNLAGGPQFF; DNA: TGTGCCAGCACCAATCTAGCGGGGGGGCCGCAGTTCTTC
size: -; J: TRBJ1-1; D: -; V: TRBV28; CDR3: CASSLAGRTGAEAFF; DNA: TGTGCCAGCAGTTTAGCGGGACGGACGGGAGCTGAAGCTTTCTTT
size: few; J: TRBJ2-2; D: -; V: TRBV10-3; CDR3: CAISGTSNTGELFF; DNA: TGTGCCATCAGTGGGACCTCGAACACCGGGGAGCTGTTTTTT
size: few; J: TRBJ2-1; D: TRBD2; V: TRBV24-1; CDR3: CATSDPTSGLTMSSQIEQFF; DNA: TGTGCCACCAGTGACCCGACTAGCGGCCTTACAATGAGCAGTCAAATAGAGCAGTTCTTC
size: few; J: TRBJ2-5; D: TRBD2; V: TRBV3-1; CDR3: CASSVAGGLETQYF; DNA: TGTGCCAGCAGCGTGGCGGGAGGGCTTGAGACCCAGTACTTC
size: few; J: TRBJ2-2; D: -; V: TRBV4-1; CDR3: CASSQMPRGELFF; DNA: TGCGCCAGCAGCCAAATGCCGCGCGGGGAGCTGTTTTTT
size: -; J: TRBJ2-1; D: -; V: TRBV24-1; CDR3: CATSYEGGSYNEQFF; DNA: TGTGCCACCAGTTACGAGGGGGGCTCCTACAATGAGCAGTTCTTC
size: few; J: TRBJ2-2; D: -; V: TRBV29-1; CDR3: CSVGVTRGTGELFF; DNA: TGCAGCGTGGGGGTGACTAGGGGCACCGGGGAGCTGTTTTTT
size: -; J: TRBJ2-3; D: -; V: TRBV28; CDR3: CASSLSGQGVTDTQYF; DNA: TGTGCCAGCAGTTTATCGGGGCAGGGTGTGACAGATACGCAGTATTTT
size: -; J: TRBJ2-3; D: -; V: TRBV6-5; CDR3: CASSYGGVSDTQYF; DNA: TGTGCCAGCAGTTACGGCGGCGTCTCTGATACGCAGTATTTT
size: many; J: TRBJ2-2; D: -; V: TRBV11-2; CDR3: CASSFLLASRRINTGELFF; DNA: TGTGCCAGCAGCTTTTTACTTGCGTCGCGGAGAATCAACACCGGGGAGCTGTTTTTT
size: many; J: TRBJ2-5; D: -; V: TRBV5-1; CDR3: CASSLAPRETQYF; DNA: TGCGCCAGCAGCTTGGCCCCGAGAGAGACCCAGTACTTC